Below, one TCR beta chain is given with its context. Its antigen is undetermined. Cells designated naive CD8 were CD45RO-negative and were positively selected for CCR7, with terminally differentiated effector memory CD45RA+ cells excluded. Produced via immunoSEQ multiplex PCR; TCRdb's table is partial and in-frame only. This sample has around 1.9 million clones, with around 93% found just once. The entry originates in a study of shared clonotypes between healthy human individuals. General study results and limits: Non-shared clonotypes had lower generation probabilities than those shared by all four donors.

From germline, CDR1 is LNHDA and CDR2 SQIVND (reference sequence). J gave up 4 bases and V 4 bases, and 6 bases lay outside the gene matches. This CDR3 region has 15 residues. This chain connects TRBV19 to TRBJ1-3; the match to TRBD1 covers 8 bases. This receptor was obtained from a young man in good health. Some clones in this sample may be carry-over from other donors' samples. The sequenced sample consisted of naive CD8+ T cells from PBMCs. The CDR3 DNA follows: TGTGCCAGTAGTACCCTTTGGACAGGGGGAAACACCATATATTTT. Its translation: CASSTLWTGGNTIYF.